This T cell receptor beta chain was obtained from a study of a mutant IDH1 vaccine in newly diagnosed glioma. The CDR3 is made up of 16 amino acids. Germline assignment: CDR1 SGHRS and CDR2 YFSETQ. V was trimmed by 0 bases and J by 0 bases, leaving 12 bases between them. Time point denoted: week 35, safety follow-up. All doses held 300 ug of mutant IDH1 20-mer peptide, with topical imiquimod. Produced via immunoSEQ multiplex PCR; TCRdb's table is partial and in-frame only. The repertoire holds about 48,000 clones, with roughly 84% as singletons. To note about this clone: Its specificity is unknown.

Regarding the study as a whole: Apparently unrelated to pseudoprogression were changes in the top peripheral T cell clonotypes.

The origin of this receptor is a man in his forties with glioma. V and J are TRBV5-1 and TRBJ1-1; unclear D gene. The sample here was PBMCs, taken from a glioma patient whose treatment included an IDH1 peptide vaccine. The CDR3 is CASSLGQAIMNTEAFF. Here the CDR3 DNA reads TGCGCCAGCAGCTTGGGGCAGGCGATCATGAACACTGAAGCTTTCTTT.